Each of the 3 T cell receptor beta chains below was sequenced from the same sample in a study of CD4 and CD8 cells across lung adenocarcinoma regions. TCRdb re-called the PCR reads through MiXCR, storing one row per CDR3 protein. This table has 10,000 to 15,000 distinct CDR3 sequences, approximately 56% appearing once. Sequences were obtained from CD8+ T cells from the margin of a lung tumor. These receptors were taken from a female donor with lung adenocarcinoma. The CD4 and CD8 labels of this study may be unreliable.

This clonotype was seen a handful of times. The chain uses TRBV5-1 and TRBJ2-5, with D possibly TRBD1 on 6 matching bases. This CDR3 contains 13 residues. Looked up from germline, CDR1 is SGHRS and CDR2 is YFSETQ. V was cut by 2 bases and J by 5 bases, with 10 bases left in between. The DNA of the CDR3 is TGCGCCAGCAGCTTTCAGGGGTCGGAGACCCAGTACTTC. Amino acids: CASSFQGSETQYF.

The chain carries TRBV5-3 and TRBJ1-4, with TRBD1 identical over 9 bases. TRBV5-3 qualifies as an ORF whose function is uncertain. CDR3 length equals 15 residues. The trim removed 4 bases at V and 3 bases at J, leaving 4 bases unmatched. CDR3 protein: CARSKTGGANEKLFF. CDR3 nucleotide sequence: TGTGCCAGAAGCAAAACAGGGGGCGCTAATGAAAAACTGTTTTTT.

On this clonotype: Germline is not matched at one junction end, which may reflect a read error. The CDR3 is CASSPDPGQATDTQYF. CDR3 bases: TGCGCCAGCAGCCCTGACCCGGGGCAGGCCACAGACACGCAGTATTTT. The V and J genes are TRBV4-1 and TRBJ2-3; the D gene could be TRBD1 or TRBD2 (5 bases each). This CDR3 has 16 amino acids. The germline V gene encodes CDR1 MGHRA and CDR2 YSYEKL.